This T cell receptor beta chain was recorded in a study of blood T cell repertoires in COVID-19. Germline CDR1 reads LNHDA; CDR2 reads SQIVND (reference sequence). The CDR3 has 14 residues. With V trimmed by 5 bases and J by 5 bases, 8 bases remained unmatched. Generated by immunoSEQ multiplex PCR, the TCRdb table keeps only in-frame clones and is missing some. This table has 150,000 to 180,000 clones, 80% to 90% appearing once. The genes are TRBV19 and TRBJ1-2; 7 bases fit TRBD1. The source of this sequence is a man aged 50 or older who had recovered from COVID-19. Material for sequencing was PBMCs or T cells enriched from blood (not recorded which). CDR3 amino acids: CASSGRGGDYGYTF. CDR3 in DNA: TGTGCCAGTAGTGGCCGAGGGGGCGATTATGGCTACACCTTC. Using reference TRBV19 and TRBJ1-2 for the parts outside the CDR3, the full variable domain is DGGITQSPKYLFRKEGQNVTLSCEQNLNHDAMYWYRQDPGQGLRLIYYSQIVNDFQKGDIAEGYSVSREKKESFPLTVTSAQKNPTAFYLCASSGRGGDYGYTFGSGTRLTVV.